This note documents a single T cell receptor (beta chain) sequence. Assay used: immunoSEQ multiplex PCR; TCRdb lists only in-frame clones, some missing. This sample carries about 300,000 clones, approximately 88% of them seen once, and the ten largest clones take 5% to 7%. The data were taken from a study of blood T cell repertoires in COVID-19. The CDR3 is 16 amino acids. Germline V gene data show CDR1 as SGHDT and CDR2 as YYEEEE. Trimming removed 3 bases at V and 5 bases at J, with 15 bases between. The sample comprised peripheral blood. V gene TRBV5-6 combines with J gene TRBJ1-6, with a tentative D call TRBD1 (5 bases). The clonotype comes from a man between 18 and 35 years old who had recovered from COVID-19. The CDR3 reads CASSYMTTGNNSPLHF. The CDR3 coding sequence is TGTGCCAGCAGCTACATGACCACAGGAAATAATTCACCCCTCCACTTT.